This TCR beta chain was identified during a study of T-cell memory formation after mild COVID-19. Study observations and caveats: CD4/CD8 balance held among clones contracting day 15 to 85, and later expanders leaned CD4+. Contracting CD4+ clones sat mainly in CM and EM; CD8+ in EMRA. A subset of responding clones appeared in pre-infection memory, suggesting cross-reactive memory joined.

TCRdb re-called the 5' RACE reads through MiXCR, storing one row per CDR3 protein. In the table there are under 400,000 distinct CDR3 sequences, around a fifth of which are singletons. As concerns this clonotype: The target antigen is unknown.

Sequences were obtained from PBMCs or a T cell subset sorted from them (not recorded which). The clonotype was recovered from an adult woman who had mild COVID-19 (a few samples of this study predate the infection). Cell type and time point are not known.

The CDR3 sequence: CASSLSPPVGVDEQFF. DNA of the CDR3: TGTGCCAGCTCACTGTCCCCTCCAGTGGGGGTTGATGAGCAGTTCTTC. V and J are TRBV18 and TRBJ2-1; D possibly uses TRBD1 or TRBD2 (5 bases each). There are 16 residues in the CDR3. Trimming removed 4 bases at V and 8 bases at J, with 21 bases between. CDR1 and CDR2 from the germline V gene are KGHSH and LQKENI.